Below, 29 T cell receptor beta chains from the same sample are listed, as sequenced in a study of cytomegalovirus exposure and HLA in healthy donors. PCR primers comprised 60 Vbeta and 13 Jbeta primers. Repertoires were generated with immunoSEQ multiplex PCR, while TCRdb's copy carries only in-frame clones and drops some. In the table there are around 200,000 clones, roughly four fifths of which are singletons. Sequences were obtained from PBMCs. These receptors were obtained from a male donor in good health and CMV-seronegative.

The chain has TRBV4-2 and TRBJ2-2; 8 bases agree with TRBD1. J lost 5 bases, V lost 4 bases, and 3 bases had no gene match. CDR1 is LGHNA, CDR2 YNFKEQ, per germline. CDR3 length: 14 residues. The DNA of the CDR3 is TGTGCCAGCAGCCGGACAGGGAAAACCGGGGAGCTGTTTTTT. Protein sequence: CASSRTGKTGELFF.

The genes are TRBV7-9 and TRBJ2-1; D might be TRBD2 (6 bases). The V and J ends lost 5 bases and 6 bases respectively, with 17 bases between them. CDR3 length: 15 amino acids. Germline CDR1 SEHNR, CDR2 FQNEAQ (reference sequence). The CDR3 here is CASSRGIAGSNEQFF. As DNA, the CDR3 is TGTGCCAGCAGCCGCGGCATCGCGGGAAGCAATGAGCAGTTCTTC.

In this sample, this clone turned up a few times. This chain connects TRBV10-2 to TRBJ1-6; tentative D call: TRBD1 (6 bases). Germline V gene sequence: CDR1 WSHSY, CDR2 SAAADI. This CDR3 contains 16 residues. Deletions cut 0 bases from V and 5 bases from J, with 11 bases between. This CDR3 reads CASSESRGADNSPLHF. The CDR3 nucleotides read TGCGCCAGCAGTGAGTCGCGGGGGGCAGATAATTCACCCCTCCACTTT.

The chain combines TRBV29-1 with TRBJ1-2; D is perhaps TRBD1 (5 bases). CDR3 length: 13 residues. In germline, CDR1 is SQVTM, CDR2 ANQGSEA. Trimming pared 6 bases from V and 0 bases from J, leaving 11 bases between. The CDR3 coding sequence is TGCAGCGTGCAGGGCCCAACTAACTATGGCTACACCTTC. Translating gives CSVQGPTNYGYTF.

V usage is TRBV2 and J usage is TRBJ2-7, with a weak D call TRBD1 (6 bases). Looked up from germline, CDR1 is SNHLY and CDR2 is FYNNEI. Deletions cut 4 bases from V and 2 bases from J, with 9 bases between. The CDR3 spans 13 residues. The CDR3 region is CASSVQGPYEQYF. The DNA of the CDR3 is TGTGCCAGCAGTGTACAGGGACCCTACGAGCAGTACTTC. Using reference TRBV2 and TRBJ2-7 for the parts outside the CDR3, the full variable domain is EPEVTQTPSHQVTQMGQEVILRCVPISNHLYFYWYRQILGQKVEFLVSFYNNEISEKSEIFDDQFSVERPDGSNFTLKIRSTKLEDSAMYFCASSVQGPYEQYFGPGTRLTVT.

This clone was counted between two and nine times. CDR3 DNA: TGCGCCAGCAGCTTGGGGGACAGGATCGATCAGCCCCAGCATTTT. Its translation: CASSLGDRIDQPQHF. The V gene is TRBV5-1, the J gene TRBJ1-5; TRBD1 aligns across 8 bases. V lost 0 bases, J lost 5 bases, and 4 bases stayed unmatched. Germline V gene sequence: CDR1 SGHRS, CDR2 YFSETQ. The CDR3 runs to 15 residues.

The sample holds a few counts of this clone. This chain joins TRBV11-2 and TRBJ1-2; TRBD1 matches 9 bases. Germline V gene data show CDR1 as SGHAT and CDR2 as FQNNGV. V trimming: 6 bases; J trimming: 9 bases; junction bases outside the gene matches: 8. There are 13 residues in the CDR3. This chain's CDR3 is CASSPDRGASYTF. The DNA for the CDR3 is TGTGCCAGCAGTCCCGACAGGGGGGCGAGCTACACCTTC.

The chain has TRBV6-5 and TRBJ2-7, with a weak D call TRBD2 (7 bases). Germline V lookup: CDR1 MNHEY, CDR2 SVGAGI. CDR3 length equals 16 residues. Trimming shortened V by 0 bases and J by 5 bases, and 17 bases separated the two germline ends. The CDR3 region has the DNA TGTGCCAGCAGTTACTCCCTGGGGGCGGGGGTAAACGAGCAGTACTTC. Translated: CASSYSLGAGVNEQYF.

The CDR3 protein is CASGLDHNQPQHF. The DNA of the CDR3 is TGTGCTAGTGGTTTGGATCATAATCAGCCCCAGCATTTT. V usage is TRBV12-5 and J usage is TRBJ1-5; D not resolved. This CDR3 is built from 13 residues. V was shortened by 1 base and J by 4 bases, with 5 bases between the two germline ends. Germline V gene sequence: CDR1 LGHNT, CDR2 FRNRAP. The full variable domain, with the rest looked up from reference TRBV12-5 and TRBJ1-5, is DARVTQTPRHKVTEMGQEVTMRCQPILGHNTVFWYRQTMMQGLELLAYFRNRAPLDDSGMPKDRFSAEMPDATLATLKIQPSEPRDSAVYFCASGLDHNQPQHFGDGTRLSIL.

CDR3 sequence (DNA): TGTGCCTGGGAAAAGGGAGCGTCCTACAATGAGCAGTTCTTC. This encodes CAWEKGASYNEQFF. The rearrangement uses TRBV30 and TRBJ2-1, with TRBD2 as a possible D gene (5 bases). Germline V lookup: CDR1 GTSNPN, CDR2 SVGIG (reference sequence). This CDR3 is 14 amino acids long. The germline V and J ends were trimmed by 5 bases and 1 base, with 12 bases remaining between them.

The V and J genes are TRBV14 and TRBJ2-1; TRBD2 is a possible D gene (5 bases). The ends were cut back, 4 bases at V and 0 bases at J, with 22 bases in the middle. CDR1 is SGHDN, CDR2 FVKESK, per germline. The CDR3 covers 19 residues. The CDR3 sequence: CASSPPMRAEISSYNEQFF. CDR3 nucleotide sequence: TGTGCCAGCAGCCCCCCCATGCGGGCGGAGATAAGCTCCTACAATGAGCAGTTCTTC.

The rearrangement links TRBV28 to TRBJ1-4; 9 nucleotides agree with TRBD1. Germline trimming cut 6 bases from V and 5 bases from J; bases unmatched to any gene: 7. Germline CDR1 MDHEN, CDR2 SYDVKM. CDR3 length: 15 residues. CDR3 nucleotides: TGTGCCAGCAGAACATCCGGGACAGGGAATGAAAAACTGTTTTTT. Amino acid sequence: CASRTSGTGNEKLFF. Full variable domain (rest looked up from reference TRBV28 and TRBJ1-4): DVKVTQSSRYLVKRTGEKVFLECVQDMDHENMFWYRQDPGLGLRLIYFSYDVKMKEKGDIPEGYSVSREKKERFSLILESASTNQTSMYLCASRTSGTGNEKLFFGSGTQLSVL.

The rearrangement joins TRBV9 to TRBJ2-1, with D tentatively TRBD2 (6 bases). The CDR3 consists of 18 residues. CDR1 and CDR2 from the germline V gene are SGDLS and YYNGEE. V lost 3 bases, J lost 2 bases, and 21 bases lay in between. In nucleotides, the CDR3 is TGTGCCAGCAGCGGGGGGGAGTTAAGGCGGGAAACCTACAATGAGCAGTTCTTC. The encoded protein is CASSGGELRRETYNEQFF.

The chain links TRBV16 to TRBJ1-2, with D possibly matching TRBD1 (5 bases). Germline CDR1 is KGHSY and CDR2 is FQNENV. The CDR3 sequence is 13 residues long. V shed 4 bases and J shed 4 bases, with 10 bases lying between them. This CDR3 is CASSPQGTYGYTF. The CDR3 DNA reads TGTGCCAGCAGCCCCCAGGGAACCTATGGCTACACCTTC.

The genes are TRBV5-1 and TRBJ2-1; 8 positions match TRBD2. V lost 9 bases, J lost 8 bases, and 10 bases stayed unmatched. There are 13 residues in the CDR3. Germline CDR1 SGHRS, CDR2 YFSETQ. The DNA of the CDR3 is TGCGCCACCGCGGGGGGCTCCCTAGATGAGCAGTTCTTC. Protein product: CATAGGSLDEQFF.

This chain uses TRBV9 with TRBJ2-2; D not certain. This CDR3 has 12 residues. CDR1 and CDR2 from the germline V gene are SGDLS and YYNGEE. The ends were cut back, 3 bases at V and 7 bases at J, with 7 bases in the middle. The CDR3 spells CASSARGGELFF. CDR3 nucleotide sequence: TGTGCCAGCAGCGCAAGAGGCGGGGAGCTGTTTTTT.

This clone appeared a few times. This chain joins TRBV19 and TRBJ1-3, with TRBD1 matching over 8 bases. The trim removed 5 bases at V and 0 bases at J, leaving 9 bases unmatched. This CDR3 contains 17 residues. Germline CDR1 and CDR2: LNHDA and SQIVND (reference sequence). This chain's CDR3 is CASSSRQGPYSGNTIYF. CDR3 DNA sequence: TGTGCCAGTAGTTCAAGACAGGGGCCTTACTCTGGAAACACCATATATTTT.

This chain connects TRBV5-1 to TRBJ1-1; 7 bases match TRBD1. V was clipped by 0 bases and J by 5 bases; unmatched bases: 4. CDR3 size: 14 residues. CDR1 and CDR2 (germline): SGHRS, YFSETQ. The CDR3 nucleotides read TGCGCCAGCAGCTTGGAGCCAGGGGGGACTGAAGCTTTCTTT. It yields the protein CASSLEPGGTEAFF.

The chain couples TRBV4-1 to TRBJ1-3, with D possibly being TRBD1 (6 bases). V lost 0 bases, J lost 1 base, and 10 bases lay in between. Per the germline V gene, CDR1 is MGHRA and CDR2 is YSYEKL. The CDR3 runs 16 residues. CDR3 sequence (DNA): TGCGCCAGCAGCCAAGAAGCCAGGGGTTCTGGAAACACCATATATTTT. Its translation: CASSQEARGSGNTIYF.

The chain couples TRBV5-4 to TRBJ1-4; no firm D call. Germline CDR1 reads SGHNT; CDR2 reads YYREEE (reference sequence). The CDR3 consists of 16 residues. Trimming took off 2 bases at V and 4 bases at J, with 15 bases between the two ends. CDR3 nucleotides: TGTGCCAGCAGCTTTGACACGGCTGGTGGTAATGAAAAACTGTTTTTT. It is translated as CASSFDTAGGNEKLFF.

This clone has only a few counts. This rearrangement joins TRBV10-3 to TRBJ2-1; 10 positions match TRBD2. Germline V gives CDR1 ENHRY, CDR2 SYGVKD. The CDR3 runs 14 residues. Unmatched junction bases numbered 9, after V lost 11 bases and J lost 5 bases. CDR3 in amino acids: CAHQSLAGDNEQFF. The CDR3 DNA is TGTGCCCATCAAAGCCTAGCGGGAGACAATGAGCAGTTCTTC.

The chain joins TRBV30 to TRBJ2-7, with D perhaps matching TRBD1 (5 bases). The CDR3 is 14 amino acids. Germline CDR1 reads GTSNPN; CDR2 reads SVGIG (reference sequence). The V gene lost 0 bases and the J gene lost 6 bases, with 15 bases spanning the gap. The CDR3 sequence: CAWSVIDSDFEQYF. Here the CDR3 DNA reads TGTGCCTGGAGTGTCATAGACAGTGACTTCGAGCAGTACTTC.

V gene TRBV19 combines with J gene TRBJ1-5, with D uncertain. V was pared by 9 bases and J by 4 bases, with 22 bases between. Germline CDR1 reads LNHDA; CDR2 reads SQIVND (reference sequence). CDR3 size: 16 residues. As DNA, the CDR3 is TGTGCCAGCCATGCCTACGGAGGGAGAGAAAATCAGCCCCAGCATTTT. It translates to CASHAYGGRENQPQHF.

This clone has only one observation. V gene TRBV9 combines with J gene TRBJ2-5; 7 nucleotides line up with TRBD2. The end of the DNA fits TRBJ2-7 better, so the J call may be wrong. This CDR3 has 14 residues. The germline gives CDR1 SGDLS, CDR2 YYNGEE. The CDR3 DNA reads TGTGCCAGCAGCAAAGCTCTAGGGAGGGACGAGCAGTACTTC. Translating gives CASSKALGRDEQYF.

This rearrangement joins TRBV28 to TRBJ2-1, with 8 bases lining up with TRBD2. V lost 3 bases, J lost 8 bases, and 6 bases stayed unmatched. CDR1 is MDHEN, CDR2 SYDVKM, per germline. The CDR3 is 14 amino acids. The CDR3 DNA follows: TGTGCCAGCAGTTTGAACGGGAGGGCCGATGAGCAGTTCTTC. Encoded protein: CASSLNGRADEQFF. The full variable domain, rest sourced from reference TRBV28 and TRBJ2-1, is DVKVTQSSRYLVKRTGEKVFLECVQDMDHENMFWYRQDPGLGLRLIYFSYDVKMKEKGDIPEGYSVSREKKERFSLILESASTNQTSMYLCASSLNGRADEQFFGPGTRLTVL.

The CDR3 is CASSLDRGSAGELFF. In DNA form, the CDR3 reads TGCGCCAGCAGCTTGGATCGCGGGAGCGCCGGGGAGCTGTTTTTT. This chain joins TRBV5-1 and TRBJ2-2; 7 positions agree with TRBD2. This CDR3 has 15 residues. From germline, CDR1 is SGHRS and CDR2 YFSETQ. With V trimmed by 0 bases and J by 6 bases, 5 bases remained unmatched.

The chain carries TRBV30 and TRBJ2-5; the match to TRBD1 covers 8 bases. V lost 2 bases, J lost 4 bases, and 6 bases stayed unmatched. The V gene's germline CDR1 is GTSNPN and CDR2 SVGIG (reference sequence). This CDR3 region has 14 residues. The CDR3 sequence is CAWSRAGQAETQYF. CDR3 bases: TGTGCCTGGAGTAGGGCGGGACAGGCAGAGACCCAGTACTTC.

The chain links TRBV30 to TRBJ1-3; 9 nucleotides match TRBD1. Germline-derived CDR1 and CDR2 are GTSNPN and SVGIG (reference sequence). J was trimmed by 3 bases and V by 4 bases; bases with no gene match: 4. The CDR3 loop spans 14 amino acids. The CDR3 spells CAWKTGGVGNTIYF. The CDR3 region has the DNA TGTGCCTGGAAAACAGGGGGCGTTGGAAACACCATATATTTT. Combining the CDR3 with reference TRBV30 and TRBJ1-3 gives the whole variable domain SQTIHQWPATLVQPVGSPLSLECTVEGTSNPNLYWYRQAAGRGLQLLFYSVGIGQISSEVPQNLSASRPQDRQFILSSKKLLLSDSGFYLCAWKTGGVGNTIYFGEGSWLTVV.

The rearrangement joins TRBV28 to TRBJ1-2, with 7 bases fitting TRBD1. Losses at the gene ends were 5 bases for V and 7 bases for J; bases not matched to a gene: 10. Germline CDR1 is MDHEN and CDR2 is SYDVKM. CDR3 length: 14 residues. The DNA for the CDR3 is TGTGCCAGCAGTCCGCGCGACAGGGATCTTGGCTACACCTTC. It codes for CASSPRDRDLGYTF.